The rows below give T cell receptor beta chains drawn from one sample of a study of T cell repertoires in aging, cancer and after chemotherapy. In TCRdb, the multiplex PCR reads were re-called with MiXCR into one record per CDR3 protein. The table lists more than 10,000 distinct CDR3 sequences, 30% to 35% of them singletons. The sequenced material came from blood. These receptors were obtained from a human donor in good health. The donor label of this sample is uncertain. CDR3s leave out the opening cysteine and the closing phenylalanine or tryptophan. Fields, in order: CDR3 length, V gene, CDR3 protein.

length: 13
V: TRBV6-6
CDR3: ASSSGTVGTGELF

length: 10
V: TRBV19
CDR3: ASSIGGSPLH

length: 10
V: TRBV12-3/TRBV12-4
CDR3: ASSLRQGRAF

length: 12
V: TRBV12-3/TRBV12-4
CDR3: ASSFFTGESTQY

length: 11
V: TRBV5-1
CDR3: ASSLEGADTQY

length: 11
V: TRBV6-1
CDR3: ASSEVPSTEAF

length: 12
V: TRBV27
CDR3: ASSFIRGQETQY

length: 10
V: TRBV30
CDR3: AWRVSNQPQH

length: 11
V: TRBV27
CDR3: ASSPHSGNTIY

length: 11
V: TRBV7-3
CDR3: ASSRDGNTEAF

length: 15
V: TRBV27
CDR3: ASTVGSAGPGSNEQF

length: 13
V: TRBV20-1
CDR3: SARAPGQGYNEQF

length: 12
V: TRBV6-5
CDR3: ASQKEGLRHEQY

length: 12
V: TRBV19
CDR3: ASSDPRSYNEQF

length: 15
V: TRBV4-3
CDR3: ASSQEGAGGRPDTQY

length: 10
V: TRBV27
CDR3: ASSLRGNEQY

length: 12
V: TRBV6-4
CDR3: ASSEPGQTYPQH

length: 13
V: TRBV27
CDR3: ASSMYPGQGSVQY

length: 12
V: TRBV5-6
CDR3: ASSDASGSDEQF

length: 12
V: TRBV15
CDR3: ATSTAGTASDQY

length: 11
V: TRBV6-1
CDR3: ASSEGSGRGYT

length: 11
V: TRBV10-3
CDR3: AIREGEGYEQF

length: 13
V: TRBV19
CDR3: ASSRLAGGYNEQF

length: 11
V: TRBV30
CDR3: AWRRQGGEKLF

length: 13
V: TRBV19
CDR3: ASSTPAGGYNEQF

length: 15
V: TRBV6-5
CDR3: ASTTGAGGLAKNIQY

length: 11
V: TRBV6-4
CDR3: ASSRDRESPLH

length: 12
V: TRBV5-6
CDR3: ASSQGRDQETQY

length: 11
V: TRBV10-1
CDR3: ASSADREAPLH

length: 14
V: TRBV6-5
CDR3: ASRASGGGLSDTQY

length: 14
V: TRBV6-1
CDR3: ASRRGMTGDNQPQH

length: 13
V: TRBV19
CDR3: ASSTRDSHTGELF

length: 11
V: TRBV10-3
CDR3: AISVTPDEKLF

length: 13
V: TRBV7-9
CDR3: ASSTDGGVREKLF

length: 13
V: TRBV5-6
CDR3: ASSVDRGFQETQY

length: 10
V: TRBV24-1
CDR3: ATSEVQGELF

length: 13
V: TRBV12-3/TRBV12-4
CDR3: ASSLRLAGTGELF

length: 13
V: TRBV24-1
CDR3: ATSEGAIQGYEQF

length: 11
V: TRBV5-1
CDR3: ASSLVLNTEAF